These 7 T cell receptor beta chains came from one sample sequenced in a study of blood T cell repertoires in COVID-19. Only in-frame clones appear in the TCRdb table, and some are missing; sequencing was by immunoSEQ multiplex PCR. The sample comprises a few hundred thousand clones, roughly 89% of which are singletons, and 0.85% to 1% rests with the top ten. The sample was peripheral blood. The source is a woman aged 40 to 55 who had recovered from COVID-19.

V and J are TRBV5-4 and TRBJ1-6; 7 positions agree with TRBD1. Per the germline V gene, CDR1 is SGHNT and CDR2 is YYREEE (reference sequence). V trimming: 5 bases; J trimming: 8 bases; junction bases outside the gene matches: 7. This CDR3 spans 14 amino acids. The CDR3 DNA reads TGTGCCAGCAGGCCCCGACAGGGAGATTCACCCCTCCACTTT. Encoded protein: CASRPRQGDSPLHF. The complete variable domain, with remaining parts taken from reference TRBV5-4 and TRBJ1-6, reads ETGVTQSPTHLIKTRGQQVTLRCSSQSGHNTVSWYQQALGQGPQFIFQYYREEENGRGNFPPRFSGLQFPNYSSELNVNALELDDSALYLCASRPRQGDSPLHFGNGTRLTVT.

The chain employs TRBV4-1 and TRBJ1-1; no firm D call. Trimming removed 3 bases at V and 0 bases at J, with 11 bases between. Germline-derived CDR1 and CDR2 are MGHRA and YSYEKL. The CDR3 is made up of 15 amino acids. The CDR3 loop reads CASSQALTMNTEAFF. The CDR3 DNA is TGCGCCAGCAGCCAGGCATTGACTATGAACACTGAAGCTTTCTTT.

Of note for this clone: At one end, the junction sequence differs from germline, possibly due to a read error. V is TRBV2 and J is TRBJ1-1; 8 positions match TRBD1. Germline V gives CDR1 SNHLY, CDR2 FYNNEI. The CDR3 is 11 amino acids. Here the CDR3 DNA reads TGTGCCACCGGGGACAGGACGGAAGGTTTCTTT. It encodes CATGDRTEGFF.

The chain has TRBV6-5 and TRBJ2-7; possibly TRBD1 for D (5 bases). CDR1 is MNHEY and CDR2 is SVGAGI in the germline V gene. V lost 6 bases and J lost 2, with 17 bases in between. The CDR3 length is 15 residues. The CDR3 DNA reads TGTGCCAGCAGGACCGACAGCTGGTCGCCCTACGAGCAGTACTTC. This translates into CASRTDSWSPYEQYF.

This clone showed up just a few times. The genes are TRBV5-1 and TRBJ2-5, with TRBD2 matching 13 bases. The CDR3 length is 16 residues. V shed 4 bases and J 2 bases; nucleotides not matched to a gene: 5. Per germline, CDR1 SGHRS and CDR2 YFSETQ. The CDR3 DNA reads as TGCGCCAGCAGCCCGATACTAGCGGGAGGGCAAGAGACCCAGTACTTC. It translates to CASSPILAGGQETQYF.

The rearrangement uses TRBV11-3 and TRBJ2-6; weak D call: TRBD1 (6 bases). Germline V gene lookup returns CDR1 SGHNT and CDR2 YENEEA. Between the trimmed V and J ends, which lost 4 bases and 2 bases, there was a span of 9 bases. This CDR3 is built from 15 residues. The CDR3 nucleotides read TGTGCCAGCAGCTCAGGGGACCCTGGGGCCAACGTCCTGACTTTC. Translating it yields CASSSGDPGANVLTF.

The V call is TRBV11-2, the J call TRBJ2-1; possibly TRBD2 for D (6 bases). V lost 1 base and J 7 bases, leaving 23 bases between the germline ends. The CDR3 covers 18 residues. Germline V gene data show CDR1 as SGHAT and CDR2 as FQNNGV. In DNA form, the CDR3 reads TGTGCCAGCAGCTTAGTATCAGCCGCGCAGGGACTGCGGAATGAGCAGTTCTTC. Amino acid sequence: CASSLVSAAQGLRNEQFF. The complete variable domain, with remaining parts taken from reference TRBV11-2 and TRBJ2-1, reads EAGVAQSPRYKIIEKRQSVAFWCNPISGHATLYWYQQILGQGPKLLIQFQNNGVVDDSQLPKDRFSAERLKGVDSTLKIQPAKLEDSAVYLCASSLVSAAQGLRNEQFFGPGTRLTVL.